This entry lists 21 T cell receptor beta chains sequenced from one sample in a study of blood T cell repertoires in COVID-19 (dated by TCRdb to 2020 to 2022). The method was the immunoSEQ multiplex PCR assay. The table comes from immuneACCESS by way of TCRdb, which keeps in-frame sequences with V and J called. Part of the clones is missing from these tables; in studies checked, under half for an unresolved V gene and the rest for unknown reasons. The sample includes fewer than 15,000 clones, with under 80% observed a single time. Less than 45% of the sample is taken by the ten largest. Sequenced: peripheral blood. Source of these receptors: a woman of 80 years or more with acute or convalescent COVID-19.

The rearrangement uses TRBV6-1 and TRBJ1-2; D may be TRBD1 (5 bases). The germline gives CDR1 MNHNS, CDR2 SASEGT. CDR3 length: 14 residues. V shed 1 base and J shed 7 bases, with 13 bases lying between them. As DNA, the CDR3 is TGTGCCAGCAGTGAAGGCGCGGCGGGACTTGGCTACACCTTC. Residues: CASSEGAAGLGYTF.

This clone was counted only a few times. The chain employs TRBV21-1 and TRBJ2-3; the DNA was not used to check the table's D call, TRBD1. TRBV21-1 is a listed pseudogene. The CDR3 extends over 15 amino acids. The CDR3 DNA reads as TGTGCCAGCAGCAAAACAGGGTTGAGCACAGATACGCAGTATTTT. Translation: CASSKTGLSTDTQYF.

The chain combines TRBV12-5 with TRBJ1-2; tentatively, D is TRBD1 (6 bases). From germline, CDR1 is LGHNT and CDR2 FRNRAP. V lost 7 bases and J 5 bases, leaving 20 bases between the germline ends. CDR3 size: 15 residues. CDR3 DNA: TGTGCTAGTGCCCGAGAAGCGGGGGCCCTTTATGGCTACACCTTC. This translates into CASAREAGALYGYTF.

The chain is built from TRBV19 and TRBJ2-3; possible D gene TRBD1, 5 bases. CDR3 size: 15 residues. Germline lookup yields CDR1 LNHDA and CDR2 SQIVND (reference sequence). The germline V and J ends were trimmed by 7 bases and 3 bases, with 17 bases remaining between them. The CDR3 loop reads CASKPGHGGTDTQYF. The CDR3 DNA reads TGTGCCAGTAAACCAGGGCATGGTGGGACAGATACGCAGTATTTT.

The V and J genes are TRBV13 and TRBJ2-3; 11 bases map to TRBD2. V shed 4 bases and J 2 bases; nucleotides not matched to a gene: 17. CDR3 length equals 20 residues. CDR1 is PRHDT, CDR2 FYEKMQ, per germline (reference sequence). The CDR3 DNA reads as TGTGCCAGCAGCTCCTGGGACCCCCAGACTAGCGGGGAGGACACAGATACGCAGTATTTT. Its protein is CASSSWDPQTSGEDTDTQYF.

V gene TRBV9 combines with J gene TRBJ2-5; TRBD1 is a possible D gene (6 bases). CDR3 size: 15 residues. Per the germline V gene, CDR1 is SGDLS and CDR2 is YYNGEE. V dropped 0 bases and J dropped 2 bases, with 11 bases sitting between them. The DNA for the CDR3 is TGTGCCAGCAGCGTAGGTCAGGGGTTTCAAGAGACCCAGTACTTC. Translation: CASSVGQGFQETQYF.

The chain employs TRBV28 and TRBJ2-7, with 8 bases fitting TRBD1. The J segment lost 3 bases and the V segment lost 8 bases, leaving 6 bases of the junction unmatched. This CDR3 comprises 13 residues. Germline CDR1 reads MDHEN; CDR2 reads SYDVKM. The CDR3 reads CASRTGLDYEQYF. The CDR3 nucleotides read TGTGCCAGCCGGACAGGGCTAGACTACGAGCAGTACTTC. Together with reference TRBV28 and TRBJ2-7, the CDR3 gives the full variable domain: DVKVTQSSRYLVKRTGEKVFLECVQDMDHENMFWYRQDPGLGLRLIYFSYDVKMKEKGDIPEGYSVSREKKERFSLILESASTNQTSMYLCASRTGLDYEQYFGPGTRLTVT.

The chain links TRBV5-1 to TRBJ1-2; D gene ambiguous. This CDR3 spans 14 amino acids. The V end was cut by 5 bases, the J end by 4 bases, with 15 bases between. The germline V gene encodes CDR1 SGHRS and CDR2 YFSETQ. The CDR3 loop is CASSPGEGSYGYTF. The CDR3, as DNA: TGCGCCAGCAGTCCCGGGGAGGGAAGCTATGGCTACACCTTC. The complete variable domain, with remaining parts taken from reference TRBV5-1 and TRBJ1-2, reads KAGVTQTPRYLIKTRGQQVTLSCSPISGHRSVSWYQQTPGQGLQFLFEYFSETQRNKGNFPGRFSGRQFSNSRSEMNVSTLELGDSALYLCASSPGEGSYGYTFGSGTRLTVV.

V and J are TRBV6-5 and TRBJ2-5; tentative D call: TRBD1 (6 bases). There are 14 residues in the CDR3. Trimming removed 5 bases from V and 5 bases from J, with 15 bases in between. The germline gives CDR1 MNHEY, CDR2 SVGAGI. In DNA, the CDR3 is TGTGCCAGCAGTCTCAGGGGTTTGGGGGAGACCCAGTACTTC. This gives the protein CASSLRGLGETQYF.

The chain employs TRBV18 and TRBJ2-7; 10 nucleotides agree with TRBD1. CDR3 length equals 15 residues. Germline values: CDR1 KGHSH, CDR2 LQKENI. Germline trimming cut 0 bases from V and 3 bases from J; bases unmatched to any gene: 2. The CDR3 DNA sequence: TGTGCCAGCTCACCACCGAGGACAGGGGGCTACGAGCAGTACTTC. Translated, it gives CASSPPRTGGYEQYF.

A few counts support this clone. CDR3: CSASALRGQSYEQYF. Here the CDR3 DNA reads TGCAGTGCTAGTGCCCTACGGGGTCAATCCTACGAGCAGTACTTC. The genes are TRBV20-1 and TRBJ2-7; the D gene is possibly TRBD2 (5 bases). Trimming removed 3 bases at V and 1 base at J, with 16 bases between. Germline V gene lookup returns CDR1 DFQATT and CDR2 SNEGSKA (reference sequence). This CDR3 contains 15 residues.

This chain links TRBV19 with TRBJ1-5; no reliable D call. Trimming took off 0 bases at V and 3 bases at J, with 9 bases between the two ends. The CDR3 sequence is 15 residues long. Germline CDR1 LNHDA, CDR2 SQIVND (reference sequence). DNA of the CDR3: TGTGCCAGTAGTATAGATACAGTGGTCAATCAGCCCCAGCATTTT. Its translation is CASSIDTVVNQPQHF.

The chain couples TRBV5-1 to TRBJ2-4, with a possible D match to TRBD2 (5 bases). Germline CDR1 and CDR2: SGHRS and YFSETQ. Trimming shortened V by 2 bases and J by 5 bases, and 14 bases separated the two germline ends. CDR3 length equals 15 residues. CDR3 coding DNA: TGCGCCAGCAGCTTTGACCGCGGGCCCGAAAACATTCAGTACTTC. Its protein product is CASSFDRGPENIQYF.

This clone appeared a single time. The chain has TRBV29-1 and TRBJ1-2; 9 positions match TRBD1. This CDR3 has 19 amino acids. Per germline, CDR1 SQVTM and CDR2 ANQGSEA. Trimming at V came to 0 bases and at J to 7 bases, leaving 21 bases not matched to a gene. CDR3 nucleotide sequence: TGCAGCGTTGAAGAGGTATTTCTTATCCGGGGACAGGGCATGTCTGGCTACACCTTC. Translation: CSVEEVFLIRGQGMSGYTF.

V is TRBV27 and J is TRBJ2-7; TRBD2 aligns across 9 bases. Germline lookup yields CDR1 MNHEY and CDR2 SMNVEV (reference sequence). This CDR3 has 13 amino acids. The V and J ends lost 7 bases and 3 bases, in that order; junction bases with no gene match: 4. The CDR3 protein is CASTKAGGYEQYF. For the CDR3, the DNA is TGTGCCAGCACCAAAGCGGGGGGCTACGAGCAGTACTTC.

The gene calls are TRBV3-1 (or the pseudogene TRBV3-2) and TRBJ2-1; TRBD2 matches at 7 bases. The germline gives CDR1 LGHDT, CDR2 YNNKEL (reference sequence). V trimming: 5 bases; J trimming: 10 bases; junction bases outside the gene matches: 11. There are 14 residues in the CDR3. CDR3 in DNA: TGTGCCAGCAGCTCCCAGACTAGTAGCGGGGAGCAGTTCTTC. Its translation is CASSSQTSSGEQFF.

The rearrangement links TRBV18 to TRBJ2-3, with no clear D. Germline CDR1 KGHSH, CDR2 LQKENI. V was clipped by 3 bases and J by 2 bases, with 6 bases between them. The CDR3 runs to 13 residues. The CDR3: CASSPASTDTQYF. The CDR3 coding sequence is TGTGCCAGCTCACCGGCATCCACAGATACGCAGTATTTT.

The genes are TRBV28 and TRBJ1-1; no firm D call. Germline V gene lookup returns CDR1 MDHEN and CDR2 SYDVKM. CDR3 length: 14 amino acids. V lost 2 bases, J lost 8 bases, and 15 bases lay in between. Written as DNA, the CDR3 is TGTGCCAGCAGTTTAGGGCCCGCTCCACAAGAAGCTTTCTTT. Amino acid sequence: CASSLGPAPQEAFF.

CDR3 residues: CASSQVGGTRNYEQYF. The CDR3 DNA sequence: TGCGCCAGCAGCCAAGTGGGAGGGACAAGGAACTACGAGCAGTACTTC. The V and J genes are TRBV4-1 and TRBJ2-7, with D possibly TRBD2 on 7 matching bases. Per the germline V gene, CDR1 is MGHRA and CDR2 is YSYEKL. CDR3 size: 16 residues. Trimming pared 1 base from V and 3 bases from J, leaving 16 bases between.

The genes are TRBV9 and TRBJ2-1; D remains unclear. The V gene lost 2 bases and the J gene lost 8 bases, with 17 bases spanning the gap. The CDR3 is 15 amino acids. Per germline, CDR1 SGDLS and CDR2 YYNGEE. The CDR3 is CASSVVAGPVDEQFF. CDR3 nucleotides: TGTGCCAGCAGCGTCGTGGCAGGTCCGGTAGATGAGCAGTTCTTC.

V usage is TRBV11-2 and J usage is TRBJ2-5; D is possibly TRBD2 (6 bases). The germline CDR1 and CDR2 sequences are SGHAT and FQNNGV. With 5 bases removed from V and 2 bases from J, the gap between germline ends came to 18 bases. There are 16 residues in the CDR3. CDR3 DNA sequence: TGTGCCAGCAGCCAACTCTCGGGAGCATTACAAGAGACCCAGTACTTC. Translating it yields CASSQLSGALQETQYF.